The 18 T cell receptor beta chains given below trace back to one sample, sequenced in a study of cytomegalovirus exposure and HLA in healthy donors. Primers for the PCR totalled 60 Vbeta and 13 Jbeta. Profiling relied on immunoSEQ multiplex PCR, and the TCRdb table lists in-frame clones only, not all of them. The sample records roughly 66,000 clones, around three quarters being singletons. Sequencing was done on a sample of PBMCs. Receptors were obtained from a man between 18 and 35 years old in good health and CMV-seropositive.

The chain has TRBV4-1 and TRBJ2-7; 8 bases are a match to TRBD1. This CDR3 region has 16 residues. Germline V gene lookup returns CDR1 MGHRA and CDR2 YSYEKL. V lost 2 bases, J lost 0 bases, and 6 bases stayed unmatched. The CDR3, as DNA: TGCGCCAGCAGCCAACAGGACAGGGTGAGCTCCTACGAGCAGTACTTC. It is translated as CASSQQDRVSSYEQYF.

V is TRBV7-2 and J is TRBJ1-4; possible D gene TRBD1, 5 bases. The V gene lost 2 bases and the J gene lost 8 bases, with 9 bases spanning the gap. CDR3 length: 13 amino acids. The germline V gene encodes CDR1 SGHTA and CDR2 FQGNSA. DNA of the CDR3: TGTGCCAGCAGCTTACGGGGGGAGGAAAAACTGTTTTTT. Amino acid sequence: CASSLRGEEKLFF. Supplemented by reference TRBV7-2 and TRBJ1-4, the full variable domain reads GAGVSQSPSNKVTEKGKDVELRCDPISGHTALYWYRQSLGQGLEFLIYFQGNSAPDKSGLPSDRFSAERTGGSVSTLTIQRTQQEDSAVYLCASSLRGEEKLFFGSGTQLSVL.

This clone was seen once. CDR3 in amino acids: CARNNLGQYTEAFF. CDR3 sequence (DNA): TGTGCCAGAAACAACTTAGGACAGTACACTGAAGCTTTCTTT. This chain uses TRBV2 with TRBJ1-1; D is perhaps TRBD1 (6 bases). V was cut by 9 bases and J by 3 bases, with 17 bases left in between. CDR1 is SNHLY and CDR2 is FYNNEI in the germline V gene. This CDR3 has 14 amino acids. Using reference TRBV2 and TRBJ1-1 for the parts outside the CDR3, the full variable domain is EPEVTQTPSHQVTQMGQEVILRCVPISNHLYFYWYRQILGQKVEFLVSFYNNEISEKSEIFDDQFSVERPDGSNFTLKIRSTKLEDSAMYFCARNNLGQYTEAFFGQGTRLTVV.

A few counts support this clone. The chain uses TRBV6-1 and TRBJ1-4, with 7 nucleotides matching TRBD1. The length of the CDR3 is 14 residues. The V gene's germline CDR1 is MNHNS and CDR2 SASEGT. Trimming took 9 bases from V and 3 from J; bases not matched to a gene: 7. This chain's CDR3 is CASNNRGANEKLFF. The CDR3 DNA reads as TGTGCCAGTAACAACAGGGGTGCTAATGAAAAACTGTTTTTT.

This chain joins TRBV6-5 and TRBJ2-2; 10 positions match TRBD1. CDR3 length equals 15 residues. Trimming took 8 bases from V and 5 from J; bases not matched to a gene: 8. Germline CDR1 and CDR2: MNHEY and SVGAGI. As DNA, the CDR3 is TGTGCCAGCCGATCCGGGACAGGGGAGACCGGGGAGCTGTTTTTT. It is translated as CASRSGTGETGELFF.

This CDR3 reads CASSVGHGGDSGELFF. CDR3 DNA sequence: TGTGCCAGCAGCGTTGGGCACGGGGGGGATTCCGGGGAGCTGTTTTTT. The V gene is TRBV9, the J gene TRBJ2-2; 8 bases align to TRBD2. The V gene end was trimmed by 2 bases and the J gene end by 6 bases; junction bases not matched to a gene: 9. This CDR3 spans 16 amino acids. The germline gives CDR1 SGDLS, CDR2 YYNGEE.

V is TRBV18 and J is TRBJ1-1, with D perhaps TRBD1 (6 bases). Trimming left V 4 bases short and J 4 bases short, with 16 bases between. The length of the CDR3 is 15 residues. Germline values: CDR1 KGHSH, CDR2 LQKENI. The CDR3 DNA sequence: TGTGCCAGCTCACGACCACAGGGATTGGCCACTGAAGCTTTCTTT. Its protein is CASSRPQGLATEAFF.

The chain carries TRBV29-1 and TRBJ1-5; 7 bases map to TRBD1. The CDR3 has 13 amino acids. Trimming cost V 7 bases and J 6 bases; bases outside gene matches: 9. Looked up from germline, CDR1 is SQVTM and CDR2 is ANQGSEA. CDR3 amino acids: CSAYRGRVQPQHF. DNA of the CDR3: TGCAGCGCCTACAGGGGAAGGGTTCAGCCCCAGCATTTT.

The chain couples TRBV4-1 to TRBJ2-3; a possible D gene is TRBD2 (5 bases). Trimming stripped 3 bases from V and 2 bases from J, with 12 bases between. The V gene's germline CDR1 is MGHRA and CDR2 YSYEKL. This CDR3 has 15 residues. DNA for the CDR3: TGCGCCAGCAGCCAGACAAGCGGATCCACAGATACGCAGTATTTT. This encodes CASSQTSGSTDTQYF.

This chain uses TRBV7-9 with TRBJ2-7; D may be TRBD2 (5 bases). The CDR3 spans 13 residues. CDR1 is SEHNR, CDR2 FQNEAQ, per germline (reference sequence). V was cut by 4 bases and J by 3 bases, with 10 bases left in between. CDR3 sequence reads: CASSSEGYYEQYF. CDR3 DNA sequence: TGTGCCAGCAGCTCCGAGGGTTACTACGAGCAGTACTTC.

The chain employs TRBV9 and TRBJ2-3; D call uncertain. The length of the CDR3 is 12 residues. The V gene's germline CDR1 is SGDLS and CDR2 YYNGEE. Trimming stripped 8 bases from V and 5 bases from J, with 12 bases between. The CDR3 protein is CASSLAGDTQYF. Written as DNA, the CDR3 is TGTGCCAGTTCCCTCGCCGGAGATACGCAGTATTTT.

This sequence joins TRBV9 and TRBJ1-1; the match to TRBD1 covers 11 bases. The V gene's germline CDR1 is SGDLS and CDR2 YYNGEE. The CDR3 contains 15 residues. J was trimmed by 3 bases and V by 3 bases; bases with no gene match: 4. The CDR3 loop reads CASSAPGQGDTEAFF. The CDR3 DNA follows: TGTGCCAGCAGCGCTCCGGGACAGGGGGACACTGAAGCTTTCTTT. The full variable domain, completed using reference TRBV9 and TRBJ1-1, is DSGVTQTPKHLITATGQRVTLRCSPRSGDLSVYWYQQSLDQGLQFLIQYYNGEERAKGNILERFSAQQFPDLHSELNLSSLELGDSALYFCASSAPGQGDTEAFFGQGTRLTVV.

The chain links TRBV7-2 to TRBJ2-3, with 10 bases that match TRBD2. The CDR3 spans 15 residues. Losses at the gene ends were 6 bases for V and 3 bases for J; bases not matched to a gene: 6. Germline CDR1 SGHTA, CDR2 FQGNSA. CDR3 loop: CASSSTSGVTDTQYF. The CDR3 nucleotides read TGTGCCAGCAGTTCTACTAGCGGGGTTACAGATACGCAGTATTTT.

Written as DNA, the CDR3 is TGTGCCAGCAGTTTAGACAGGGGTATCACCGGGGAGCTGTTTTTT. Translation: CASSLDRGITGELFF. This rearrangement joins TRBV28 to TRBJ2-2; the match to TRBD1 covers 8 bases. Looked up from germline, CDR1 is MDHEN and CDR2 is SYDVKM. The CDR3 has 15 amino acids. Trimming removed 2 bases from V and 4 bases from J; junction bases left unmatched: 3.

This rearrangement joins TRBV5-6 to TRBJ2-7; 8 bases agree with TRBD1. Trimming took 2 bases from V and 7 from J; bases not matched to a gene: 5. CDR1 and CDR2 from the germline V gene are SGHDT and YYEEEE. This CDR3 region has 13 residues. The CDR3 sequence: CASSFQGAKEQYF. Written as DNA, the CDR3 is TGTGCCAGCAGCTTCCAGGGGGCGAAAGAGCAGTACTTC.

This clone was counted a single time. The rearrangement uses TRBV6-5 and TRBJ2-7; D remains unclear. CDR3 length: 12 residues. V dropped 0 bases and J dropped 4 bases, with 4 bases sitting between them. Germline V gene data show CDR1 as MNHEY and CDR2 as SVGAGI. DNA of the CDR3: TGTGCCAGCAGTTACTCCTCTTACGAGCAGTACTTC. It codes for CASSYSSYEQYF.

The genes are TRBV2 and TRBJ1-6; the match to TRBD1 covers 7 bases. The CDR3 extends over 15 amino acids. V lost 4 bases and J lost 6; bases outside the gene matches: 6. Germline CDR1 is SNHLY and CDR2 is FYNNEI. The CDR3: CASSALQGPNSPLHF. As DNA, the CDR3 is TGTGCCAGCAGTGCCCTACAGGGGCCTAATTCACCCCTCCACTTT.

This chain uses TRBV11-2 with TRBJ1-1, with no clear D. The CDR3 length is 15 residues. V lost 3 bases and J 4 bases, leaving 15 bases between the germline ends. The germline CDR1 and CDR2 sequences are SGHAT and FQNNGV. CDR3 loop: CASSFPGSSGTEAFF. CDR3 nucleotide sequence: TGTGCCAGCAGCTTTCCGGGATCTTCAGGCACTGAAGCTTTCTTT.